The next 30 T cell receptor beta chains were all read from a single sample in a study of beta chain features in type 1 diabetes. Findings and limits, study-wide: Type 1 diabetes patients had moderately but significantly shorter TCRB CDR3s in all four CD4+ subsets.

Antigen specificity for these receptors is unknown. TCRB transcripts that were expressed got sequenced, as all of the isolated RNA had been reverse transcribed. Clones were read by immunoSEQ multiplex PCR, and TCRdb kept only the in-frame ones, dropping some. The sample holds around 140,000 clones; less than 15% are singletons and the top ten take roughly 1.3%. The specimen sequenced was central memory CD4+ T cells from blood. These receptors were obtained from a man between 18 and 35 years old with type 1 diabetes.

A few counts support this clone. The V gene is TRBV4-1, the J gene TRBJ2-2; a weak D match, TRBD2 (7 bases). Germline V lookup: CDR1 MGHRA, CDR2 YSYEKL. The CDR3 loop spans 16 amino acids. Trimming shortened V by 1 base and J by 7 bases, and 16 bases separated the two germline ends. The CDR3 DNA reads TGCGCCAGCAGCCAAGCCCGTGGGGGGGCTAACGGGGAGCTGTTTTTT. It specifies CASSQARGGANGELFF.

The chain couples TRBV10-1 to TRBJ2-1, with D perhaps given as TRBD1 or TRBD2 (5 bases each). From germline, CDR1 is WNHNN and CDR2 SYGVQD (reference sequence). The CDR3 covers 14 residues. Between the trimmed V and J ends, which lost 0 bases and 5 bases, there was a span of 8 bases. In DNA form, the CDR3 reads TGCGCCAGCAGTGAGTCGTGGGGGAACAATGAGCAGTTCTTC. Its translation: CASSESWGNNEQFF.

Of note for this clone: This may arise from a read error, as a much more abundant clone is one base away. The J gene is TRBJ1-1, the V gene TRBV6-6; no clear D gene. The V end was cut by 8 bases, the J end by 1 base, with 5 bases between. Germline-derived CDR1 and CDR2 are MNHNY and SVGAGI (reference sequence). This CDR3 spans 11 amino acids. The CDR3 protein is CASRENTEAFF. CDR3 DNA: TGTGCCAGCCGGGAGAACACTGAAGCTTTCTTT.

There are a few counts of this clone. This chain uses TRBV4-1 with TRBJ1-4, with 9 bases identical to TRBD1. There are 15 residues in the CDR3. The germline V gene has CDR1 MGHRA and CDR2 YSYEKL. V gave up 1 base and J gave up 8 bases; unmatched junction bases: 5. The CDR3 DNA is TGCGCCAGCAGCCAAGGAACAGGGGGCGGGGAAAAACTGTTTTTT. Residues: CASSQGTGGGEKLFF.

In this sample, this clone turned up a few times. The chain carries TRBV6-6 and TRBJ2-5; D is perhaps TRBD2 (5 bases). Trimming stripped 8 bases from V and 5 bases from J, with 9 bases between. The germline CDR1 and CDR2 sequences are MNHNY and SVGAGI (reference sequence). This CDR3 contains 11 residues. The CDR3, as DNA: TGTGCCAGCGCTAGCCGGGAGACCCAGTACTTC. Protein product: CASASRETQYF.

The CDR3 DNA is TGCGCCAGCACCAGACAGGGAATGGCAGATACGCAGTATTTT. This sequence encodes CASTRQGMADTQYF. The V and J genes are TRBV5-1 and TRBJ2-3; 7 bases line up with TRBD1. The CDR3 contains 14 residues. Germline V gene lookup returns CDR1 SGHRS and CDR2 YFSETQ. V lost 6 bases to trimming and J lost 4 bases; unmatched junction nucleotides: 8.

In this sample, this clone turned up a few times. The same CDR3 also results from other DNA sequences found in this sample. The V and J genes are TRBV7-9 and TRBJ1-2; TRBD1 might be the D (6 bases). Trimming shortened V by 1 base and J by 8 bases, and 11 bases separated the two germline ends. The CDR3 has 13 amino acids. The germline V gene has CDR1 SEHNR and CDR2 FQNEAQ (reference sequence). CDR3 DNA: TGTGCCAGCAGCTTAGAGGGGGGTAGCGGCTACACCTTC. The encoded protein is CASSLEGGSGYTF. The complete variable domain, with remaining parts taken from reference TRBV7-9 and TRBJ1-2, reads DTGVSQNPRHKITKRGQNVTFRCDPISEHNRLYWYRQTLGQGPEFLTYFQNEAQLEKSRLLSDRFSAERPKGSFSTLEIQRTEQGDSAMYLCASSLEGGSGYTFGSGTRLTVV.

This clone has more than one count but fewer than ten. The chain is built from TRBV7-2 and TRBJ1-2; a possible D gene is TRBD1 (6 bases). The CDR3 runs 14 residues. Germline V CDR1 and CDR2: SGHTA, FQGNSA. V was shortened by 5 bases and J by 4 bases, with 14 bases between the two germline ends. In DNA form, the CDR3 reads TGTGCCAGCAGCCTCACAGGGATTGTCTATGGCTACACCTTC. Translation: CASSLTGIVYGYTF.

The table lists this clone with a few counts. The chain links TRBV19 to TRBJ1-1, with unresolved D. Trimming took 3 bases from V and 3 from J, leaving 8 bases between them. CDR1 is LNHDA and CDR2 is SQIVND in the germline V gene (reference sequence). This CDR3 region has 13 residues. The CDR3 DNA sequence: TGTGCCAGTAGTATGGTGGCAGACACTGAAGCTTTCTTT. Residues: CASSMVADTEAFF.

This clone was recorded a few times. V is TRBV5-6 and J is TRBJ2-2; no definite D call. CDR1 is SGHDT, CDR2 YYEEEE, per germline. The CDR3 contains 16 residues. Trimming shortened V by 0 bases and J by 0 bases, and 9 bases separated the two germline ends. As DNA, the CDR3 is TGTGCCAGCAGCTTGGATTGGGGTTCGAACACCGGGGAGCTGTTTTTT. Translation: CASSLDWGSNTGELFF.

The V gene is TRBV7-9, the J gene TRBJ1-1, with no clear D. Germline CDR1 is SEHNR and CDR2 is FQNEAQ (reference sequence). The CDR3 is 13 residues long. Trimming pared 4 bases from V and 10 bases from J, leaving 16 bases between. As DNA, the CDR3 is TGTGCCAGCAGCTCCGGGGAAGGAGTCGTAGCTTTCTTT. Its translation: CASSSGEGVVAFF.

This chain links TRBV18 with TRBJ1-1; TRBD1 matches 9 bases. The CDR3 is made up of 14 amino acids. CDR1 and CDR2 from the germline V gene are KGHSH and LQKENI. V lost 4 bases and J lost 5; bases outside the gene matches: 5. The DNA for the CDR3 is TGTGCCAGCTCACAAGAACAGGGGGCGACTGAAGCTTTCTTT. Protein product: CASSQEQGATEAFF.

The rearrangement joins TRBV10-3 to TRBJ2-3, with D tentatively TRBD2 (5 bases). Per the germline V gene, CDR1 is ENHRY and CDR2 is SYGVKD. Trimming took 4 bases from V and 0 from J, leaving 5 bases between them. The CDR3 totals 13 residues. The CDR3 region has the DNA TGTGCCATCAGTGGGACTAGCACAGATACGCAGTATTTT. Amino acid sequence: CAISGTSTDTQYF.

The V and J genes are TRBV7-9 and TRBJ2-5; 8 bases map to TRBD2. The CDR3 loop spans 13 amino acids. Trimming at V came to 5 bases and at J to 4 bases, leaving 3 bases not matched to a gene. Germline V gene lookup returns CDR1 SEHNR and CDR2 FQNEAQ (reference sequence). CDR3 sequence: CASSPGGSETQYF. As DNA, the CDR3 is TGTGCCAGCAGCCCGGGAGGGTCAGAGACCCAGTACTTC. Supplemented by reference TRBV7-9 and TRBJ2-5, the full variable domain reads DTGVSQNPRHKITKRGQNVTFRCDPISEHNRLYWYRQTLGQGPEFLTYFQNEAQLEKSRLLSDRFSAERPKGSFSTLEIQRTEQGDSAMYLCASSPGGSETQYFGPGTRLLVL.

On this clone: Other DNA sequences of this sample code for an identical CDR3. This chain connects TRBV2 to TRBJ1-1; D is possibly TRBD1 (5 bases). There are 11 residues in the CDR3. Germline CDR1 SNHLY, CDR2 FYNNEI. V lost 6 bases and J lost 5, with 7 bases in between. The CDR3 sequence is CASRGETEAFF. CDR3 in DNA: TGTGCCAGCAGGGGGGAAACTGAAGCTTTCTTT.

At least ten counts were recorded for this clone. The rearrangement joins TRBV14 to TRBJ2-5; D perhaps matches TRBD2 (5 bases). Per the germline V gene, CDR1 is SGHDN and CDR2 is FVKESK. The CDR3 length is 14 residues. The V gene lost 4 bases and the J gene lost 5 bases, with 14 bases spanning the gap. This CDR3 reads CASSPASRTETQYF. For the CDR3, the DNA is TGTGCCAGCAGCCCGGCTAGCAGAACGGAGACCCAGTACTTC.

The J gene is TRBJ1-2, the V gene TRBV6-5; tentatively, D is TRBD1 (5 bases). Between the trimmed V and J ends, which lost 6 bases and 2 bases, there was a span of 16 bases. Germline CDR1 and CDR2: MNHEY and SVGAGI. There are 15 residues in the CDR3. CDR3 nucleotides: TGTGCCAGCAGACCTTTGATCGGGGGGAACTATGGCTACACCTTC. Its translation is CASRPLIGGNYGYTF.

The CDR3 region is CASSLPSGSSYNEQFF. CDR3 sequence (DNA): TGTGCCAGCAGCTTACCTAGCGGGAGCTCCTACAATGAGCAGTTCTTC. This chain links TRBV5-8 with TRBJ2-1, with TRBD2 matching over 10 bases. Germline V gives CDR1 SGHTS, CDR2 YDEGEE. J was trimmed by 0 bases and V by 2 bases; bases with no gene match: 2. The CDR3 extends over 16 amino acids.

This clone has only a few counts. V is TRBV28 and J is TRBJ2-1; maybe TRBD1 (5 bases). This CDR3 region has 13 residues. Germline V gene data show CDR1 as MDHEN and CDR2 as SYDVKM. The V and J ends lost 7 bases and 4 bases respectively, with 11 bases between them. The CDR3 DNA is TGTGCCAGCACCAAAGGGGTTTACAATGAGCAGTTCTTC. This codes for CASTKGVYNEQFF. Combining the CDR3 with reference TRBV28 and TRBJ2-1 gives the whole variable domain DVKVTQSSRYLVKRTGEKVFLECVQDMDHENMFWYRQDPGLGLRLIYFSYDVKMKEKGDIPEGYSVSREKKERFSLILESASTNQTSMYLCASTKGVYNEQFFGPGTRLTVL.

The chain employs TRBV29-1 and TRBJ1-1; TRBD1 is a possible D gene (5 bases). CDR1 and CDR2 from the germline V gene are SQVTM and ANQGSEA. Trimming removed 4 bases at V and 1 base at J, with 19 bases between. The CDR3 totals 16 residues. The CDR3 sequence is CSVAIGQVGGNTEAFF. The CDR3 coding sequence is TGCAGCGTTGCGATTGGGCAGGTGGGGGGGAACACTGAAGCTTTCTTT.

The chain couples TRBV7-9 to TRBJ1-4; no reliable D call. Germline-derived CDR1 and CDR2 are SEHNR and FQNEAQ (reference sequence). The CDR3 runs to 13 residues. V shed 1 base and J shed 8 bases, with 8 bases lying between them. Here the CDR3 reads CASSLGGEEKLFF. CDR3 in DNA: TGTGCCAGCAGCTTAGGTGGGGAAGAAAAACTGTTTTTT.

On this clone: At one boundary the junction diverges from the germline segment, which might be a read error. The chain combines TRBV29-1 with TRBJ1-2, with a tentative D call TRBD1 (6 bases). CDR3 size: 12 residues. The germline V gene has CDR1 SQVTM and CDR2 ANQGSEA. The CDR3 DNA sequence: TGCAGCGCCCGGGGGGGGGCCTCCGCGAGCTCCTTC. Protein sequence: CSARGGASASSF. The full variable domain, completed using reference TRBV29-1 and TRBJ1-2, is SAVISQKPSRDICQRGTSLTIQCQVDSQVTMMFWYRQQPGQSLTLIATANQGSEATYESGFVIDKFPISRPNLTFSTLTVSNMSPEDSSIYLCSARGGASASSFGSGTRLTVV.

This clone was picked up a small number of times. V is TRBV2 and J is TRBJ1-1; unclear D gene. V was trimmed by 5 bases and J by 1 base, leaving 11 bases between them. The CDR3 is 14 amino acids. The germline V gene has CDR1 SNHLY and CDR2 FYNNEI. Written as DNA, the CDR3 is TGTGCCAGCAGTTACAGCAGGACGAACACTGAAGCTTTCTTT. Its protein product is CASSYSRTNTEAFF. Together with reference TRBV2 and TRBJ1-1, the CDR3 gives the full variable domain: EPEVTQTPSHQVTQMGQEVILRCVPISNHLYFYWYRQILGQKVEFLVSFYNNEISEKSEIFDDQFSVERPDGSNFTLKIRSTKLEDSAMYFCASSYSRTNTEAFFGQGTRLTVV.

The chain employs TRBV29-1 and TRBJ1-1; D is possibly TRBD1 (5 bases). Germline values: CDR1 SQVTM, CDR2 ANQGSEA. Trimming took 3 bases from V and 1 from J, leaving 9 bases between them. This CDR3 spans 13 amino acids. The CDR3 nucleotides read TGCAGCGTTGAGGGGCAGCCGAACACTGAAGCTTTCTTT. It encodes CSVEGQPNTEAFF.

The gene calls are TRBV7-9 and TRBJ1-5; possibly TRBD1 for D (6 bases). The V and J ends lost 5 bases and 7 bases respectively, with 9 bases between them. This CDR3 has 12 residues. Germline CDR1 SEHNR, CDR2 FQNEAQ (reference sequence). As DNA, the CDR3 is TGTGCCAGCAGCAAAGGGGGACAGCCCCAGCATTTT. This gives the protein CASSKGGQPQHF.

The rearrangement links TRBV27 to TRBJ2-7, with a possible D match to TRBD1 (7 bases). The V and J ends lost 5 bases and 0 bases respectively, with 14 bases between them. The CDR3 sequence is 15 residues long. Germline V gives CDR1 MNHEY, CDR2 SMNVEV (reference sequence). CDR3: CASSTRQGGSYEQYF. In DNA form, the CDR3 reads TGTGCCAGCAGTACCCGACAGGGAGGCTCCTACGAGCAGTACTTC.

The genes are TRBV5-1 and TRBJ1-2; D ambiguous. Trimming cost V 4 bases and J 3 bases, with 7 bases left between them. CDR1 is SGHRS, CDR2 YFSETQ, per germline. There are 12 residues in the CDR3. The CDR3: CASSPEYYGYTF. CDR3 nucleotides: TGCGCCAGCAGCCCTGAGTACTATGGCTACACCTTC.

This clone was detected a few times. The chain is built from TRBV25-1 and TRBJ1-2; D unresolved. Trimming pared 3 bases from V and 8 bases from J, leaving 13 bases between. Germline-derived CDR1 and CDR2 are MGHDK and SYGVNS. The CDR3 contains 13 residues. In DNA form, the CDR3 reads TGTGCCAGCAGTGACCTGAACCTTAAGGGCTACACCTTC. This sequence encodes CASSDLNLKGYTF.

The CDR3 protein is CASTSGQDNEQFF. In DNA, the CDR3 is TGTGCCAGCACCTCCGGACAGGACAATGAGCAGTTCTTC. This chain joins TRBV2 and TRBJ2-1; 7 nucleotides agree with TRBD1. Germline values: CDR1 SNHLY, CDR2 FYNNEI. The CDR3 spans 13 residues. V was pared by 7 bases and J by 5 bases, with 5 bases of the junction left unmatched.

This CDR3 is CASSSHGLREETQYF. In DNA form, the CDR3 reads TGCGCCAGCAGCTCGCACGGATTAAGGGAAGAGACCCAGTACTTC. The gene calls are TRBV5-1 and TRBJ2-5; D uncertain. V gave up 3 bases and J gave up 3 bases, with 15 bases separating them. CDR3 length: 15 amino acids. Looked up from germline, CDR1 is SGHRS and CDR2 is YFSETQ.